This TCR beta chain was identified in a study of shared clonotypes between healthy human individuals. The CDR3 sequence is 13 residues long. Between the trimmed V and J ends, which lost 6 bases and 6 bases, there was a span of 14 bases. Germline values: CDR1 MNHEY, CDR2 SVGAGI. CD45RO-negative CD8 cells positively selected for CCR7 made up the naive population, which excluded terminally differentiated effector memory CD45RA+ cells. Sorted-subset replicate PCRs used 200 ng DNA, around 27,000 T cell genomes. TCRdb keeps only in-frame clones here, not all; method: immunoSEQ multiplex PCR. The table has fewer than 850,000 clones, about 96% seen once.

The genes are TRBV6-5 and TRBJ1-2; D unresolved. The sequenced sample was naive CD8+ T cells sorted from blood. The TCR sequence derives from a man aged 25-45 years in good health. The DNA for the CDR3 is TGTGCCAGCAGACCCGGGAGCAACAATGGCTACACCTTC. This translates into CASRPGSNNGYTF.